Below, 31 T cell receptor beta chains from the same sample are listed, as sequenced in a study of shared clonotypes between healthy human individuals. Clones were sequenced by immunoSEQ multiplex PCR, and TCRdb holds only the in-frame ones, with some missing. The sample holds about 980,000 clones; 76% are singletons and the top ten take roughly 1.5%. Sequencing was performed on memory CD4+ T cells sorted from blood. Specified subset: CD45RA-negative fraction. Source of these receptors: a man younger than 30 in good health.

This clone was detected only once. The CDR3 region has the DNA TGTGCCAGCAGTGTGGACAGGGGAACTGGAAACACCATATATTTT. Protein: CASSVDRGTGNTIYF. The chain employs TRBV7-2 and TRBJ1-3; 9 bases are a match to TRBD1. The CDR3 is 15 amino acids. Germline-derived CDR1 and CDR2 are SGHTA and FQGNSA. V lost 6 bases, J lost 2 bases, and 5 bases stayed unmatched. Drawing the rest from reference TRBV7-2 and TRBJ1-3, the complete variable domain is GAGVSQSPSNKVTEKGKDVELRCDPISGHTALYWYRQSLGQGLEFLIYFQGNSAPDKSGLPSDRFSAERTGGSVSTLTIQRTQQEDSAVYLCASSVDRGTGNTIYFGEGSWLTVV.

This chain joins TRBV4-3 and TRBJ1-6, with TRBD1 as a possible D gene (6 bases). The CDR3 is 18 residues long. V lost 1 base, J lost 3 bases, and 16 bases lay in between. The germline V gene encodes CDR1 LGHNA and CDR2 YSLEER. The CDR3 reads CASSQAPQGSVYNSPLHF. The CDR3 DNA follows: TGCGCCAGCAGCCAAGCCCCACAGGGTAGCGTCTATAATTCACCCCTCCACTTT.

This rearrangement joins TRBV2 to TRBJ1-2; D is undetermined. Trimming took off 4 bases at V and 4 bases at J, with 10 bases between the two ends. CDR3 length: 13 residues. Germline V gives CDR1 SNHLY, CDR2 FYNNEI. CDR3 sequence: CASSVRDIYGYTF. CDR3 coding DNA: TGTGCCAGCAGTGTACGAGACATCTATGGCTACACCTTC.

The chain recombines TRBV10-3 with TRBJ2-3; 9 bases line up with TRBD1. The CDR3 is made up of 13 amino acids. Per the germline V gene, CDR1 is ENHRY and CDR2 is SYGVKD. The CDR3 nucleotides are TGTGCTTCCGGGACAGGGACATCAGATACGCAGTATTTT. It translates to CASGTGTSDTQYF.

The genes are TRBV7-9 and TRBJ1-2, with TRBD1 matching over 12 bases. The CDR3 consists of 15 residues. From germline, CDR1 is SEHNR and CDR2 FQNEAQ (reference sequence). Losses at the gene ends were 4 bases for V and 8 bases for J; bases not matched to a gene: 8. The CDR3 DNA reads TGTGCCAGCAGCTCAGGGACAGGGGGCGCGGAGGGCTACACCTTC. It codes for CASSSGTGGAEGYTF.

V usage is TRBV10-3 and J usage is TRBJ1-4; no clear D. The V end lost 2 bases, the J end lost 4 bases, and 2 bases lay between the germline ends. The CDR3 covers 12 residues. The germline V gene encodes CDR1 ENHRY and CDR2 SYGVKD. The CDR3 sequence is CAISEDNEKLFF. The CDR3 DNA reads TGTGCCATCAGTGAGGATAATGAAAAACTGTTTTTT.

CDR3 in DNA: TGCGCCAGCAGCCAAGCCTCTTTGGAGGCAGATACGCAGTATTTT. Its translation is CASSQASLEADTQYF. V gene TRBV4-1 combines with J gene TRBJ2-3, with D possibly being TRBD2 (5 bases). The germline V gene has CDR1 MGHRA and CDR2 YSYEKL. CDR3 size: 15 residues. Trimming stripped 1 base from V and 4 bases from J, with 12 bases between.

The chain is built from TRBV5-1 and TRBJ2-7; the D is unclear. CDR3 size: 13 residues. With 4 bases removed from V and 0 bases from J, the gap between germline ends came to 8 bases. Germline lookup yields CDR1 SGHRS and CDR2 YFSETQ. Written as DNA, the CDR3 is TGCGCCAGCAGCAATACTAACTCCTACGAGCAGTACTTC. Protein sequence: CASSNTNSYEQYF.

V usage is TRBV2 and J usage is TRBJ2-3; 13 nucleotides line up with TRBD2. Germline-derived CDR1 and CDR2 are SNHLY and FYNNEI. This CDR3 is 19 amino acids long. Trimming removed 2 bases from V and 4 bases from J; junction bases left unmatched: 12. DNA of the CDR3: TGTGCCAGCAGTGAACGGACTAGCGGGGGAATGAGCGGCGCAGATACGCAGTATTTT. The encoded protein is CASSERTSGGMSGADTQYF.

The V and J genes are TRBV5-1 and TRBJ2-2; no reliable D call. Trimming pared 1 base from V and 0 bases from J, leaving 1 base between. Germline CDR1 SGHRS, CDR2 YFSETQ. The CDR3 has 13 amino acids. CDR3 sequence reads: CASSLTNTGELFF. The CDR3 nucleotides are TGCGCCAGCAGCTTGACGAACACCGGGGAGCTGTTTTTT. Full variable domain (remainder filled in from reference TRBV5-1 and TRBJ2-2): KAGVTQTPRYLIKTRGQQVTLSCSPISGHRSVSWYQQTPGQGLQFLFEYFSETQRNKGNFPGRFSGRQFSNSRSEMNVSTLELGDSALYLCASSLTNTGELFFGEGSRLTVL.

V is TRBV5-1 and J is TRBJ2-3; D is uncertain. The CDR3 loop spans 16 amino acids. V lost 0 bases and J 0 bases, leaving 11 bases between the germline ends. The germline gives CDR1 SGHRS, CDR2 YFSETQ. The CDR3 region is CASSLGHRLSTDTQYF. DNA for the CDR3: TGCGCCAGCAGCTTGGGGCACCGGCTTAGCACAGATACGCAGTATTTT.

The sample holds one count of this clone. The chain recombines TRBV5-5 with TRBJ2-5; 11 bases are shared with TRBD1. Per the germline V gene, CDR1 is SGHKS and CDR2 is YYEKEE (reference sequence). The CDR3 runs 16 residues. V shed 7 bases and J 5 bases; nucleotides not matched to a gene: 13. CDR3 sequence (DNA): TGTGCCAGCCTCAAGGGCGGACAGGGGGCAGGGGAGACCCAGTACTTC. Residues: CASLKGGQGAGETQYF.

This rearrangement joins TRBV18 to TRBJ1-1; no definite D call. V gave up 5 bases and J gave up 0 bases, with 7 bases separating them. This CDR3 is built from 13 residues. Germline CDR1 is KGHSH and CDR2 is LQKENI. The CDR3 sequence is CASSADLNTEAFF. The CDR3 DNA reads as TGTGCCAGCTCAGCAGACTTGAACACTGAAGCTTTCTTT.

This clone came up a few times. V and J are TRBV30 and TRBJ2-7; D is unclear. CDR1 and CDR2 from the germline V gene are GTSNPN and SVGIG (reference sequence). The CDR3 is made up of 13 amino acids. V was pared by 2 bases and J by 3 bases, with 11 bases between. CDR3 nucleotide sequence: TGTGCCTGGAGTCTATCGGGTCTCTACGAGCAGTACTTC. This gives the protein CAWSLSGLYEQYF.

In DNA, the CDR3 is TGTGCCAGCAGTTACGGGACTAGCGGGGGCCTTGAGCAGTACTTC. Translated, it gives CASSYGTSGGLEQYF. V and J are TRBV6-6 and TRBJ2-7; 14 bases map to TRBD2. CDR3 length: 15 residues. Germline loops: CDR1 MNHNY, CDR2 SVGAGI (reference sequence). With V trimmed by 2 bases and J by 7 bases, 4 bases remained unmatched.

With respect to this clone: A read error is likely here: a far larger clone is one base away. V usage is TRBV5-1 and J usage is TRBJ2-5, with no clear D. The DNA end is a closer match to TRBJ2-7, so the J assignment may be wrong. The CDR3 has 11 residues. Germline-derived CDR1 and CDR2 are SGHRS and YFSETQ. CDR3 coding DNA: TGCGCCAGCAGCGCCTCCTACGAGCAGTACTTC. Amino acids: CASSASYEQYF.

This clone was seen a few times. CDR3 region: CASSEMGANTGELFF. The CDR3, as DNA: TGTGCCAGCAGTGAGATGGGGGCGAACACCGGGGAGCTGTTTTTT. This rearrangement joins TRBV2 to TRBJ2-2; the D call may be TRBD1 or TRBD2 (5 bases each). In germline, CDR1 is SNHLY, CDR2 FYNNEI. This CDR3 spans 15 amino acids. The V and J ends lost 3 bases and 0 bases respectively, with 8 bases between them.

The table lists this clone with a count of one. This rearrangement joins TRBV5-4 to TRBJ1-2; TRBD1 is a possible D gene (5 bases). Germline values: CDR1 SGHNT, CDR2 YYREEE (reference sequence). This CDR3 region has 15 residues. The V gene lost 0 bases and the J gene lost 0 bases, with 9 bases spanning the gap. CDR3 sequence (DNA): TGTGCCAGCAGCTTGGGAGGGGCCCCTAACTATGGCTACACCTTC. It is translated as CASSLGGAPNYGYTF. The full variable domain, with the rest looked up from reference TRBV5-4 and TRBJ1-2, is ETGVTQSPTHLIKTRGQQVTLRCSSQSGHNTVSWYQQALGQGPQFIFQYYREEENGRGNFPPRFSGLQFPNYSSELNVNALELDDSALYLCASSLGGAPNYGYTFGSGTRLTVV.

The chain joins TRBV7-9 to TRBJ2-7; 8 bases map to TRBD1. This CDR3 has 13 residues. The germline CDR1 and CDR2 sequences are SEHNR and FQNEAQ (reference sequence). V was clipped by 5 bases and J by 2 bases; unmatched bases: 2. CDR3 region: CASSTDRAYEQYF. CDR3 nucleotide sequence: TGTGCCAGCAGCACGGACAGGGCCTACGAGCAGTACTTC.

V usage is TRBV6-1 and J usage is TRBJ2-6, with 9 bases aligning to TRBD1. The CDR3 extends over 19 amino acids. V gave up 2 bases and J gave up 0 bases; unmatched junction bases: 8. The germline gives CDR1 MNHNS, CDR2 SASEGT. CDR3 in DNA: TGTGCCAGCAGTGAAAAACGGTCGGGACAGGGCTCTGGGGCCAACGTCCTGACTTTC. Translation gives CASSEKRSGQGSGANVLTF.

The gene calls are TRBV6-1 and TRBJ1-6; no clear D gene. Trimming took off 0 bases at V and 9 bases at J, with 12 bases between the two ends. From germline, CDR1 is MNHNS and CDR2 SASEGT. The CDR3 length is 15 residues. The CDR3 loop reads CASSEAATTASPLHF. The CDR3, as DNA: TGTGCCAGCAGTGAAGCGGCTACGACCGCTTCACCCCTCCACTTT.

Note on this clone: Other DNA sequences in this specimen translate into the identical CDR3. The genes are TRBV4-3 and TRBJ2-7; D is perhaps TRBD1 (6 bases). The CDR3 has 14 amino acids. Germline V gene sequence: CDR1 LGHNA, CDR2 YSLEER. Trimming removed 0 bases at V and 4 bases at J, with 10 bases between. The CDR3 region has the DNA TGCGCCAGCAGCCAAGAGGGCAGGGGATACGAGCAGTACTTC. Its translation is CASSQEGRGYEQYF.

This clone was picked up one time. V usage is TRBV5-1 and J usage is TRBJ2-5; the D gene is possibly TRBD2 (6 bases). The length of the CDR3 is 13 residues. Germline V lookup: CDR1 SGHRS, CDR2 YFSETQ. V was shortened by 4 bases and J by 4 bases, with 11 bases between the two germline ends. CDR3 region: CASSGTYGETQYF. The CDR3 coding sequence is TGCGCCAGCAGCGGGACTTACGGAGAGACCCAGTACTTC.

The CDR3 DNA is TGTGCCAGCAGCCGAGCTAACACCCTCTCCTACGAGCAGTACTTC. Protein sequence: CASSRANTLSYEQYF. The rearrangement joins TRBV5-6 to TRBJ2-7; D unclear. V lost 4 bases, J lost 0 bases, and 14 bases lay in between. The CDR3 length is 15 residues. The germline V gene encodes CDR1 SGHDT and CDR2 YYEEEE. Full variable domain (outside the CDR3, taken from reference TRBV5-6 and TRBJ2-7): DAGVTQSPTHLIKTRGQQVTLRCSPKSGHDTVSWYQQALGQGPQFIFQYYEEEERQRGNFPDRFSGHQFPNYSSELNVNALLLGDSALYLCASSRANTLSYEQYFGPGTRLTVT.

The CDR3 sequence: CASSPLPQGSEQYF. CDR3 nucleotide sequence: TGTGCCAGCAGCCCCCTCCCTCAGGGTAGCGAGCAGTACTTC. J is TRBJ2-7 and V is TRBV6-5; tentatively, D is TRBD1 (5 bases). CDR1 is MNHEY, CDR2 SVGAGI, per germline. Trimming removed 6 bases from V and 6 bases from J, with 18 bases in between. This CDR3 comprises 14 residues.

This chain uses TRBV5-1 with TRBJ2-7; tentatively, D is TRBD1 or TRBD2 (5 bases each). The CDR3 sequence is 15 residues long. V lost 6 bases and J 1 base, leaving 17 bases between the germline ends. The V gene's germline CDR1 is SGHRS and CDR2 YFSETQ. CDR3 nucleotide sequence: TGCGCCAGCACGGTCGGGGCGGCTAGTTCCTACGAGCAGTACTTC. Protein product: CASTVGAASSYEQYF.

The genes are TRBV7-2 and TRBJ1-5, with no clear D. V shed 4 bases and J shed 7 bases, with 17 bases lying between them. This CDR3 has 15 residues. The germline V gene encodes CDR1 SGHTA and CDR2 FQGNSA. DNA of the CDR3: TGTGCCAGCAGCTCAACCGGAAGGGCCGGACAGCCCCAGCATTTT. Protein: CASSSTGRAGQPQHF.

This clone was observed a handful of times. V is TRBV29-1 and J is TRBJ2-3; 8 bases match TRBD2. The length of the CDR3 is 14 residues. Trimming cost V 4 bases and J 1 base; bases outside gene matches: 4. Germline lookup yields CDR1 SQVTM and CDR2 ANQGSEA. CDR3 sequence: CSVAGRGGTDTQYF. CDR3 nucleotides: TGCAGCGTTGCCGGGAGGGGCGGCACAGATACGCAGTATTTT.

The chain has TRBV19 and TRBJ1-6; tentatively, D is TRBD1 (5 bases). Germline CDR1 is LNHDA and CDR2 is SQIVND (reference sequence). V gave up 3 bases and J gave up 3 bases, with 12 bases separating them. The CDR3 sequence is 16 residues long. In nucleotides, the CDR3 is TGTGCCAGTAGTATCGGGTCAGGGAACTATAATTCACCCCTCCACTTT. It specifies CASSIGSGNYNSPLHF.

The chain uses TRBV5-1 and TRBJ2-3, with D possibly called TRBD1 or TRBD2 (5 bases each). Germline V lookup: CDR1 SGHRS, CDR2 YFSETQ. V lost 1 base and J 15 bases, leaving 18 bases between the germline ends. The CDR3 runs 13 residues. The CDR3 sequence: CASSLRMGDAQYF. CDR3 nucleotides: TGCGCCAGCAGCTTGAGGATGGGGGACGCTCAATATTTT.

V is TRBV19 and J is TRBJ2-2; 7 nucleotides match TRBD2. CDR1 is LNHDA and CDR2 is SQIVND in the germline V gene (reference sequence). V was pared by 5 bases and J by 3 bases, with 6 bases of the junction left unmatched. This CDR3 contains 15 residues. The CDR3: CASSAGTTYTGELFF. CDR3 nucleotide sequence: TGTGCCAGTAGTGCCGGGACTACCTACACCGGGGAGCTGTTTTTT.